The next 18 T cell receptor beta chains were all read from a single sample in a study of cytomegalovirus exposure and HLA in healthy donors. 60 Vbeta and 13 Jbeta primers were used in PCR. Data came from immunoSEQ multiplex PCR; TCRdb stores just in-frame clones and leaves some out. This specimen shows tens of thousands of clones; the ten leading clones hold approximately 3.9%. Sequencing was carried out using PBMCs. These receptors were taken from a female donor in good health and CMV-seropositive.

The CDR3 DNA reads TGTGCCAGCAGTACCCCCGTGGGAGGGAAAGAGACCCAGTACTTC. Translated: CASSTPVGGKETQYF. The J gene is TRBJ2-5, the V gene TRBV27; 7 bases match TRBD2. Germline assignment: CDR1 MNHEY and CDR2 SMNVEV (reference sequence). Trimming cost V 5 bases and J 3 bases; bases outside gene matches: 9. CDR3 length: 15 amino acids.

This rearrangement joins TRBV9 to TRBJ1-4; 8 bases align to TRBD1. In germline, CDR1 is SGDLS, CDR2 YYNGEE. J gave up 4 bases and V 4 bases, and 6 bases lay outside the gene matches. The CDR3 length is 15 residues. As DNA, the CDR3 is TGTGCCAGCAGCCCCCGACAGGGGAATAATGAAAAACTGTTTTTT. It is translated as CASSPRQGNNEKLFF. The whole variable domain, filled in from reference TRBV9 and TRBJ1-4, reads DSGVTQTPKHLITATGQRVTLRCSPRSGDLSVYWYQQSLDQGLQFLIQYYNGEERAKGNILERFSAQQFPDLHSELNLSSLELGDSALYFCASSPRQGNNEKLFFGSGTQLSVL.

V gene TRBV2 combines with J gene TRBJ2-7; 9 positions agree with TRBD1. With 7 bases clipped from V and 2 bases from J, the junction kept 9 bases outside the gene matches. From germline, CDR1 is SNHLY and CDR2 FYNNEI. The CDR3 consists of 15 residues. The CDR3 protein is CASILRGTGPYEQYF. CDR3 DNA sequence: TGTGCCAGCATCCTGCGCGGGACAGGGCCCTACGAGCAGTACTTC.

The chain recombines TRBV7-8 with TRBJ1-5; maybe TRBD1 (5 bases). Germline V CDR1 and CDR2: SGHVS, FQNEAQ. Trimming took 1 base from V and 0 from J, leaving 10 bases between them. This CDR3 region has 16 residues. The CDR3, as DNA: TGTGCCAGCAGCTTAGGGGCAGGGAATAGCAATCAGCCCCAGCATTTT. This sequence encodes CASSLGAGNSNQPQHF.

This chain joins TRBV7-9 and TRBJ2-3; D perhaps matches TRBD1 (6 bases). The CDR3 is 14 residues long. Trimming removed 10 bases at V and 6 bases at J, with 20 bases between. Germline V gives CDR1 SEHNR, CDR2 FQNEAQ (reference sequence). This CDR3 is CAILGGLVGDTQYF. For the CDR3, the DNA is TGTGCCATCTTAGGGGGTTTGGTTGGGGATACGCAGTATTTT.

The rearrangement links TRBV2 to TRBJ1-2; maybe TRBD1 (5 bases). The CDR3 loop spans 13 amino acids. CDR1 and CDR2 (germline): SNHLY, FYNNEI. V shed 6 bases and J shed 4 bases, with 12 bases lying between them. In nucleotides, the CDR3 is TGTGCCAGCAGCGACCGACAGCCCTATGGCTACACCTTC. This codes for CASSDRQPYGYTF.

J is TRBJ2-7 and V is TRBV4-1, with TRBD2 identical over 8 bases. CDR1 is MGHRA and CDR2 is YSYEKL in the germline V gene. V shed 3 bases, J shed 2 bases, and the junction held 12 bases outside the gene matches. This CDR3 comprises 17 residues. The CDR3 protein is CASSHPAGREDAYEQYF. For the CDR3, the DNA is TGCGCCAGCAGCCATCCCGCCGGGCGGGAGGACGCCTACGAGCAGTACTTC.

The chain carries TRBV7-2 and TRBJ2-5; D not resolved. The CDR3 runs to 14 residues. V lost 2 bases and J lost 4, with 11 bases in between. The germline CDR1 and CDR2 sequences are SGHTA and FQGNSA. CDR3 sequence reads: CASSLPPLTETQYF. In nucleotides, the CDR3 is TGTGCCAGCAGCTTACCCCCACTCACAGAGACCCAGTACTTC.

CDR3 sequence (DNA): TGTGCCAGCAGCTTGTACTACACCGGGGAGCTGTTTTTT. Amino acid sequence: CASSLYYTGELFF. The chain recombines TRBV5-4 with TRBJ2-2; no firm D call. Germline loops: CDR1 SGHNT, CDR2 YYREEE (reference sequence). The germline V and J ends were trimmed by 1 base and 3 bases, with 4 bases remaining between them. The CDR3 runs 13 residues.

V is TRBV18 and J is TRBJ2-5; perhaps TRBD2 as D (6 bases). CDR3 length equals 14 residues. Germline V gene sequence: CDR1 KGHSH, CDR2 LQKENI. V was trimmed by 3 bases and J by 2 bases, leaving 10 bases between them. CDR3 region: CASSPPAGQETQYF. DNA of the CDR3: TGTGCCAGCTCACCTCCGGCGGGACAAGAGACCCAGTACTTC.

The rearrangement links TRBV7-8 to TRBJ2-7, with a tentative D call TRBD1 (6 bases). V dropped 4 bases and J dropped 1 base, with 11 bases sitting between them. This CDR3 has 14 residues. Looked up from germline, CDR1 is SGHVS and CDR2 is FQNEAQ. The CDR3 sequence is CASSSLQGSYEQYF. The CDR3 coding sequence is TGTGCCAGCAGCTCCTTACAGGGTTCCTACGAGCAGTACTTC.

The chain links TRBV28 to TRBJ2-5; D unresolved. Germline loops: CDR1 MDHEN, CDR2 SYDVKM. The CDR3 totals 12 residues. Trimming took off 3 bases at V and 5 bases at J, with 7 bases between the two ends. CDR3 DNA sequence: TGTGCCAGCAGTTTGCTAGTGGAGACCCAGTACTTC. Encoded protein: CASSLLVETQYF.

The CDR3 DNA is TGTGCCAGCAGTTACGGGGGCAACGGTGGGTCTGAAGCTTTCTTT. This codes for CASSYGGNGGSEAFF. The rearrangement uses TRBV6-5 and TRBJ1-1; D is perhaps TRBD1 (6 bases). Germline V gives CDR1 MNHEY, CDR2 SVGAGI. The V and J ends lost 2 bases and 6 bases respectively, with 16 bases between them. This CDR3 has 15 amino acids.

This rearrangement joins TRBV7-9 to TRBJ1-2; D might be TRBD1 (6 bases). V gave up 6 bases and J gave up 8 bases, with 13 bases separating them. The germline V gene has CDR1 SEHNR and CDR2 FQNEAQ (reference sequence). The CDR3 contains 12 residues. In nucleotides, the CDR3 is TGTGCCAGCAGTTACTACAGGGAGGGCTACACCTTC. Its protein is CASSYYREGYTF.

The CDR3 bases are TGTGCCAGTAGTATATTTGCGGGGGGATCCTACAATGAGCAGTTCTTC. Protein: CASSIFAGGSYNEQFF. This chain links TRBV19 with TRBJ2-1; TRBD2 matches 8 bases. The V gene end was trimmed by 2 bases and the J gene end by 1 base; junction bases not matched to a gene: 4. Germline V gene sequence: CDR1 LNHDA, CDR2 SQIVND (reference sequence). The CDR3 extends over 16 amino acids. The whole variable domain, remainder taken from reference TRBV19 and TRBJ2-1, is DGGITQSPKYLFRKEGQNVTLSCEQNLNHDAMYWYRQDPGQGLRLIYYSQIVNDFQKGDIAEGYSVSREKKESFPLTVTSAQKNPTAFYLCASSIFAGGSYNEQFFGPGTRLTVL.

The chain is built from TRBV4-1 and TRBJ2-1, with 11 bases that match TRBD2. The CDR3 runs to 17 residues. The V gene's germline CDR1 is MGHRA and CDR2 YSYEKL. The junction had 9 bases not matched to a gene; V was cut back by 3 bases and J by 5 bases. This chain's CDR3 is CASSHDTTSGNDNEQFF. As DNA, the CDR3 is TGCGCCAGCAGCCACGACACGACTAGCGGGAACGACAATGAGCAGTTCTTC.

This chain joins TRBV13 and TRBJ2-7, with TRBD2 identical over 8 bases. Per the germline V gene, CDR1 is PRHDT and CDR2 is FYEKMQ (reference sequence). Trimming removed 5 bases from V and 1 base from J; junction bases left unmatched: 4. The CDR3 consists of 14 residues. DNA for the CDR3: TGTGCCAGCAGCCCCGGGGGGGATTCCTACGAGCAGTACTTC. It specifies CASSPGGDSYEQYF.

The CDR3 nucleotides are TGTGCCAGCAGCCCACGGACTAGCTTTAGTGAGCAGTTCTTC. Translating it yields CASSPRTSFSEQFF. This chain joins TRBV4-2 and TRBJ2-1; 8 nucleotides match TRBD2. The germline CDR1 and CDR2 sequences are LGHNA and YNFKEQ. V shed 4 bases and J 9 bases; nucleotides not matched to a gene: 8. The CDR3 is 14 amino acids.